The source of this T cell receptor (beta chain) is a study of a mutant IDH1 vaccine in newly diagnosed glioma. On the study more broadly: Earlier care involved radiotherapy, temozolomide, or both, and the majority received both.

Profiling relied on immunoSEQ multiplex PCR, and the TCRdb table lists in-frame clones only, not all of them. Seen here are 55,000 or so clones, 80% observed once, and the top ten hold around 6.2%. In the case of this clone: Its antigen is unknown.

This sample's time point: week 23, last vaccination. A 20-mer mutant IDH1 peptide at 300 ug was injected subcutaneously with topical imiquimod. V lost 7 bases, J lost 0 bases, and 2 bases stayed unmatched. The length of the CDR3 is 14 residues. The V gene's germline CDR1 is SGHRS and CDR2 YFSETQ. The starting material was PBMCs, obtained from a glioma patient whose treatment included an IDH1 peptide vaccine. The V and J genes are TRBV5-1 and TRBJ2-2; 8 nucleotides match TRBD1. The origin of this receptor is a man in his forties or fifties with glioma. The CDR3: CASGQGTNTGELFF. The CDR3 DNA reads TGCGCCAGCGGACAGGGAACGAACACCGGGGAGCTGTTTTTT.